Detailed here is one T cell receptor (beta chain). As yet, its antigen is unknown. Data came from immunoSEQ multiplex PCR; TCRdb stores just in-frame clones and leaves some out. This sample has 380,000 or so clones, with 83% found just once. Treatment denoted: around 19 received Ad26.COV2.S at low or high dose, single or two shots; five or six received placebo; per-sample allocation not given. Sampling occurred on day 63 after the first vaccine or placebo injection. The sample is drawn from a study of Ad26.COV2.S vaccination and SARS-CoV-2 variants. This CDR3 contains 17 residues. CDR1 KGHSH and CDR2 LQKENI come from the germline V gene. V was pared by 6 bases and J by 0 bases, with 12 bases of the junction left unmatched. Findings of the study overall: It was vaccine recipients, not placebo recipients, who had the higher spike-specific TCR breadth. Total responses of T cells may have been underestimated by the analyses of TCR breadth and depth.

The sample was peripheral blood, taken in a trial of Ad26.COV2.S vaccine versus placebo. The chain joins TRBV18 to TRBJ2-7; the match to TRBD1 covers 9 bases. The TCR sequence derives from a person between 18 and 65 years old who received the Ad26.COV2.S COVID-19 vaccine or a placebo. The CDR3 DNA is TGTGCCAGCTCCCGGGACAGGGTATCCCATTTCTCCTACGAGCAGTACTTC. This translates into CASSRDRVSHFSYEQYF. The full variable domain, rest sourced from reference TRBV18 and TRBJ2-7, is NAGVMQNPRHLVRRRGQEARLRCSPMKGHSHVYWYRQLPEEGLKFMVYLQKENIIDESGMPKERFSAEFPKEGPSILRIQQVVRGDSAAYFCASSRDRVSHFSYEQYFGPGTRLTVT.